These T cell receptor beta chains were read from a single sample in a study of blood T cell repertoires in COVID-19. The assay was immunoSEQ multiplex PCR, and TCRdb's table has in-frame clones only and misses some. Found here are around 32,000 clones, 90% of them singletons; the top ten hold around 1%. Sequenced sample: peripheral blood. These TCRs come from a man aged 70-80 years with active or convalescent COVID-19. Both conserved end residues are part of each CDR3. Each record gives: clone size, D gene, V gene, J gene, CDR3 DNA, CDR3 protein. A D gene is named only where the DNA matches it firmly. Clone size is given for some rows only: seen once, a few or many times, or a class if the clone is expanded.

size: -
D: -
V: TRBV5-1
J: TRBJ1-2
DNA: TGCGCCAGCAGCTTGAGTGGGGGCACTCACTATGGCTACACCTTC
CDR3: CASSLSGGTHYGYTF

size: -
D: -
V: TRBV6-5
J: TRBJ1-3
DNA: TGTGCCAGCTTCCCGGGTCTCTTCGTTGGAAACACCATATATTTT
CDR3: CASFPGLFVGNTIYF

size: -
D: TRBD2
V: TRBV5-4
J: TRBJ2-1
DNA: TGTGCCAGCAGCCTAACCAAAGCTAGCGGGTCCTACAATGAGCAGTTCTTC
CDR3: CASSLTKASGSYNEQFF

size: -
D: TRBD1
V: TRBV18
J: TRBJ1-5
DNA: TGTGCCAGCTCACCGTCGGGACAGGTTAGCAATCAGCCCCAGCATTTT
CDR3: CASSPSGQVSNQPQHF

size: -
D: TRBD1
V: TRBV6-6
J: TRBJ2-7
DNA: TGTGCCAGCAGCAACGGACAAGGGGGCAGGTACGAGCAGTACTTC
CDR3: CASSNGQGGRYEQYF

size: -
D: -
V: TRBV10-3
J: TRBJ2-7
DNA: TGTGCCATCAGTGAGTCTGGTGGGGGGATCTACGAGCAGTACTTC
CDR3: CAISESGGGIYEQYF

size: once
D: TRBD2
V: TRBV18
J: TRBJ2-4
DNA: TGTGCCAGCTCACAAGCTAGCGGTGCATTGAACATTCAGTACTTC
CDR3: CASSQASGALNIQYF

size: -
D: -
V: TRBV5-1
J: TRBJ1-2
DNA: TGCGCCAGCAGCCCGCAGGGTAATGGCTACACCTTC
CDR3: CASSPQGNGYTF

size: -
D: -
V: TRBV9
J: TRBJ2-3
DNA: TGTGCCAGCAGCGCCTCAACTAGTGCCGGAGAGTATTTT
CDR3: CASSASTSAGEYF

size: few
D: -
V: TRBV18
J: TRBJ1-1
DNA: TGTGCCAGCTCACCGGGAGGTCTCCTTTTGATGAACACTGAAGCTTTCTTT
CDR3: CASSPGGLLLMNTEAFF

size: -
D: -
V: TRBV6-5
J: TRBJ1-5
DNA: TGTGCCAGCGATCGGACAGCGGGCAATCAGCCCCAGCATTTT
CDR3: CASDRTAGNQPQHF

size: -
D: -
V: TRBV5-1
J: TRBJ2-1
DNA: TGCGCCAGCAGCGGCGACAACTCCTACAATGAGCAGTTCTTC
CDR3: CASSGDNSYNEQFF

size: -
D: TRBD1
V: TRBV11-1
J: TRBJ1-6
DNA: TGTGCCAGCAGCCTCAACAGGGGGGTCCTTTCACCCCTCCACTTT
CDR3: CASSLNRGVLSPLHF

size: -
D: -
V: TRBV5-5
J: TRBJ2-7
DNA: TGTGCCAGCAGCTTGGAACCACACGTCTCCTACGAGCAGTACTTC
CDR3: CASSLEPHVSYEQYF

size: -
D: TRBD1
V: TRBV10-3
J: TRBJ2-2
DNA: TGTGCCATCAGTGGAACAGGGGGGACCGGGGAGCTGTTTTTT
CDR3: CAISGTGGTGELFF

size: -
D: TRBD1
V: TRBV19
J: TRBJ1-3
DNA: TGTGCCAGTAGTACGGGACAGGGGGTAACTGGAAACACCATATATTTT
CDR3: CASSTGQGVTGNTIYF

size: -
D: -
V: TRBV11-2
J: TRBJ2-7
DNA: TGTGCCAGCAGCTTAGCTACAGGGGGCCTAGCGGGGTACTTC
CDR3: CASSLATGGLAGYF

size: -
D: -
V: TRBV7-2
J: TRBJ1-1
DNA: TGTGCCAGCAGTAGGAGGGTTCGAAGGCCTGAAGCTTTCTTT
CDR3: CASSRRVRRPEAFF

size: -
D: -
V: TRBV28
J: TRBJ1-2
DNA: TGTGCCAGCAGTTTATCAGGCTGGGTCTTGGCAAACTATGGCTACACCTTC
CDR3: CASSLSGWVLANYGYTF

size: once
D: -
V: TRBV7-3
J: TRBJ1-5
DNA: TGTGCCAGCAGCTTAAACAGGGAGCAGCCCCAGCATTTT
CDR3: CASSLNREQPQHF

size: -
D: -
V: TRBV7-9
J: TRBJ2-2
DNA: TGTGCCAGCAGCTTAGTACAGGGAGCCGGGGAGCTGTTTTTT
CDR3: CASSLVQGAGELFF

size: -
D: TRBD1
V: TRBV27
J: TRBJ1-3
DNA: TGTGCCAGCAGTTCGACTCCGGGACAGGGGTACGGAAACACCATATATTTT
CDR3: CASSSTPGQGYGNTIYF

size: -
D: -
V: TRBV5-1
J: TRBJ2-6
DNA: TGCGCCAGCAGCTTGGGACAGACATCTGGGGCCAACGTCCTGACTTTC
CDR3: CASSLGQTSGANVLTF

size: -
D: -
V: TRBV28
J: TRBJ1-2
DNA: TGTGCCAGCAGTTCGGGGGGACAACTTAACTATGGCTACACCTTC
CDR3: CASSSGGQLNYGYTF

size: few
D: -
V: TRBV6-5
J: TRBJ2-7
DNA: TGTGCCAGCAGCCCCGGGGGGCGTCCCTACGAGCAGTACTTC
CDR3: CASSPGGRPYEQYF

size: -
D: -
V: TRBV6-2/TRBV6-3
J: TRBJ2-7
DNA: TGTGCCAGCAGTTACCGCGGCCCCTACGAGCAGTACTTC
CDR3: CASSYRGPYEQYF

size: -
D: TRBD1
V: TRBV6-5
J: TRBJ2-7
DNA: TGTGCCAGCAGTTACTCGACAGGGGGTTTCTACGAGCAGTACTTC
CDR3: CASSYSTGGFYEQYF